This is a list of T cell receptor beta chains from one sample in a study of blood T cell repertoires in COVID-19. Libraries were prepared by immunoSEQ multiplex PCR; TCRdb keeps only in-frame clonotypes and omits some of them. The data contain some 370,000 clones, approximately 87% of them seen just once; the ten biggest clones take up roughly 10%. The sequencing input was peripheral blood. Every receptor here comes from a woman aged 25-40 years with COVID-19, enrolled during active disease. CDR3s include the opening cysteine and the closing phenylalanine or tryptophan.

TRBJ1-1 TRBV28 CASTPGGYTEAFF
TRBJ2-1 TRBV7-3 CASSEMGLAGVYNEQFF
TRBJ2-7 TRBV5-6 CASSSAAMDRPYEQYF
TRBJ2-7 TRBV19 CASSSYYEQYF
TRBJ2-5 TRBV5-1 CASSGVVGLAARETQYF
TRBJ2-7 TRBV6-5 CASSPLTVISYEQYF
TRBJ1-2 TRBV2 CASIGWQSTNYGYTF
TRBJ2-5 TRBV5-1 CASSLTSGPSSTQYF
TRBJ2-7 TRBV7-9 CASSFGQDSYEQYF
TRBJ1-2 TRBV19 CASSTGLTQGYTF
TRBJ2-5 TRBV6-5 CASSGSQGNRETQYF
TRBJ2-7 TRBV2 CASSGGTDSYEQYF
TRBJ1-4 TRBV28 CASSAQGRATNEKLFF
TRBJ2-7 TRBV30 CAWSLTSSGVVYEQYF
TRBJ2-1 TRBV2 CASSERAATYNEQFF
TRBJ2-5 TRBV15 CATGLAGAGWETQYF
TRBJ1-2 TRBV19 CASTRRGHGYTF
TRBJ2-2 TRBV24-1 CATSDRTRGELFF
TRBJ2-7 TRBV27 CASSVQSGRPLYEQYF
TRBJ1-1 TRBV5-4 CASSPETGVNTEAFF
TRBJ2-7 TRBV11-2 CASSRSGESSYEQYF
TRBJ2-1 TRBV5-1 CASSARNGRTGVNEQFF
TRBJ2-2 TRBV15 CATRTGSSFSGELFF
TRBJ2-3 TRBV19 CASSNPPGVGHSDTQYF
TRBJ2-7 TRBV9 CASSVGGESYEQYF
TRBJ2-4 TRBV27 CASSFQGAHRSIQYF
TRBJ2-7 TRBV6-6 CASSFRLAGGTYEQYF
TRBJ2-3 TRBV24-1 CATRTGEGTDTQYF
TRBJ1-6 TRBV7-9 CASSLNPRSPLHF
TRBJ1-4 TRBV19 CASSPAGWDEKLFF
TRBJ2-1 TRBV28 CASRTSGRTYNEQFF
TRBJ1-5 TRBV3-1/TRBV3-2 CASSQGTGRQPQHF
TRBJ2-7 TRBV4-1 CASSQDDRQGYYEQYF
TRBJ2-5 TRBV5-6 CASSLFQGRETQYF
TRBJ2-7 TRBV2 CASSGPTGARLSSYEQYF
TRBJ1-1 TRBV15 CATSRVRGNTEAFF
TRBJ2-7 TRBV27 CASSLSGRAYEQYF
TRBJ2-1 TRBV7-2 CASSLKIGRAHNEQFF
TRBJ2-1 TRBV28 CASSPRGSLSGNEQFF